Each of the 3 T cell receptor beta chains below was sequenced from the same sample in a study of cytomegalovirus exposure and HLA in healthy donors. The PCR had 60 Vbeta and 13 Jbeta primers. Clones were sequenced by immunoSEQ multiplex PCR, and TCRdb holds only the in-frame ones, with some missing. In the table there are over 150,000 clones, over 65% of which are singletons. Sequencing was done on a sample of PBMCs. The receptors derive from a woman aged 25 to 39 in good health and CMV-seronegative.

The V call is TRBV11-2, the J call TRBJ2-1; no clear D. This CDR3 has 13 residues. The germline CDR1 and CDR2 sequences are SGHAT and FQNNGV. Trimming left V 9 bases short and J 4 bases short, with 13 bases between. CDR3 protein: CASKISLYNEQFF. Written as DNA, the CDR3 is TGTGCCAGTAAAATCTCCCTGTACAATGAGCAGTTCTTC.

The V and J genes are TRBV6-6 and TRBJ2-1; 11 bases agree with TRBD2. With 4 bases clipped from V and 3 bases from J, the junction kept 5 bases outside the gene matches. The germline gives CDR1 MNHNY, CDR2 SVGAGI (reference sequence). The CDR3 is made up of 16 amino acids. CDR3 protein: CASSSRLAGGYNEQFF. The CDR3 region has the DNA TGTGCCAGCAGTTCGAGGCTAGCGGGGGGCTACAATGAGCAGTTCTTC.

There are a few counts of this clone. This sequence joins TRBV5-6 and TRBJ2-5, with 13 bases fitting TRBD2. The CDR3 is made up of 17 amino acids. Trimming took 3 bases from V and 4 from J; bases not matched to a gene: 9. Germline CDR1 reads SGHDT; CDR2 reads YYEEEE. CDR3 sequence reads: CASSSTSGLAGLETQYF. As DNA, the CDR3 is TGTGCCAGCAGCTCTACCTCGGGACTAGCGGGACTAGAGACCCAGTACTTC.